Below are 17 T cell receptor beta chains sequenced from a single sample in a study of blood T cells in healthy people across ages (dated by TCRdb to the mid-2010s). The library was produced with 5' RACE. This sample was sequenced with an Illumina HiSeq 2500. A second 7 to 11 cycle PCR used a sample-barcoded 5' primer and a J-beta primer mix. The raw public data were reprocessed by TCRdb itself: fastp quality trimming at Q25, MiXCR clonotype calling, in-frame beta chains only. Every distinct CDR3 protein forms one entry, paired with its most common genes and DNA. This sample comprises about 1.8 million distinct CDR3 sequences, approximately 50% of them detected only once. Of the sample, approximately 2.1% falls within the top ten clones. Sequenced sample: blood. All receptors derive from a woman aged 40 to 55 in good health.

Here the CDR3 DNA reads TGCAGCGTTGAAGATACTAACACCTACGAGCAGTACTTC. Encoded protein: CSVEDTNTYEQYF. V usage is TRBV29-1 and J usage is TRBJ2-5; D ambiguous. TRBJ2-7 matches the DNA end more closely, so the J call is doubtful. The CDR3 sequence is 13 residues long. In germline, CDR1 is SQVTM, CDR2 ANQGSEA.

This clonotype was found once. The V and J genes are TRBV5-1 and TRBJ1-1; 7 bases line up with TRBD1. This CDR3 comprises 15 residues. J lost 4 bases, V lost 0 bases, and 6 bases had no gene match. CDR1 is SGHRS and CDR2 is YFSETQ in the germline V gene. DNA for the CDR3: TGCGCCAGCAGCTTGGACGGACAGGCTAGCACTGAAGCTTTCTTT. Encoded protein: CASSLDGQASTEAFF.

This clonotype was found a few times. The chain combines TRBV29-1 with TRBJ2-5, with D hard to call. The CDR3 consists of 13 residues. V dropped 1 base and J dropped 5 bases, with 11 bases sitting between them. Germline-derived CDR1 and CDR2 are SQVTM and ANQGSEA. CDR3 in amino acids: CSVEVAKGETQYF. In DNA, the CDR3 is TGCAGCGTTGAAGTAGCAAAAGGGGAGACCCAGTACTTC.

The chain recombines TRBV28 with TRBJ2-5; 10 nucleotides line up with TRBD1. CDR3 length: 20 amino acids. The germline V gene encodes CDR1 MDHEN and CDR2 SYDVKM. V dropped 5 bases and J dropped 4; count of bases not matched to a gene: 22. CDR3 DNA sequence: TGTGCCAGCAGTCCTCACGTGCCTCGACAGGGGGCGATGGGAGGAGAGACCCAGTACTTC. Its protein is CASSPHVPRQGAMGGETQYF.

A word on this clonotype: The junction shows a germline mismatch at one end, possibly a read error. The rearrangement joins TRBV5-5 to TRBJ2-3, with D perhaps matching TRBD1 or TRBD2 (5 bases each). CDR3 size: 16 residues. Germline CDR1 is SGHKS and CDR2 is YYEKEE (reference sequence). In nucleotides, the CDR3 is TGTGCCAGCAGCTTGGGGGTAGGGACCATCACAGATGCGCAGTATTTT. Encoded protein: CASSLGVGTITDAQYF.

Only a few counts were recorded for this clonotype. The chain employs TRBV4-3 and TRBJ2-1; 10 bases line up with TRBD2. The junction had 6 bases not matched to a gene; V was cut back by 0 bases and J by 7 bases. The CDR3 is 16 residues long. CDR1 LGHNA and CDR2 YSLEER come from the germline V gene. The DNA of the CDR3 is TGCGCCAGCAGCCAAGATAAAAGCGGGGGGGCGAATGAGCAGTTCTTC. Encoded protein: CASSQDKSGGANEQFF.

J is TRBJ2-1 and V is TRBV4-3, with 9 positions matching TRBD2. Germline assignment: CDR1 LGHNA and CDR2 YSLEER. Trimming took 4 bases from V and 9 from J; bases not matched to a gene: 4. The CDR3 is made up of 13 amino acids. As DNA, the CDR3 is TGCGCCAGCAGCCCGCGGGGGGGCGCTGAGCAGTTCTTC. Amino acids: CASSPRGGAEQFF.

Comment on this clonotype: The junction does not match germline at one end; this may be a read error. The gene calls are TRBV20-1 and TRBJ2-3, with D unresolved. Germline loops: CDR1 DFQATT, CDR2 SNEGSKA (reference sequence). This CDR3 has 12 amino acids. CDR3 nucleotide sequence: TGCAGTGCCGAACCAGGTGGGGATACGCGGTATTTT. Its protein is CSAEPGGDTRYF.

The rearrangement uses TRBV7-2 and TRBJ2-7, with 7 bases aligning to TRBD1. V lost 6 bases, J lost 0 bases, and 14 bases stayed unmatched. Germline V gene data show CDR1 as SGHTA and CDR2 as FQGNSA. The CDR3 sequence is 17 residues long. CDR3 DNA sequence: TGTGCCAGCAGTTTTAAGGGGGACAGTGCCGGCTCCTACGAGCAGTACGTC. Encoded protein: CASSFKGDSAGSYEQYV.

This clonotype was found a few times. This rearrangement joins TRBV6-5 to TRBJ1-2, with D possibly TRBD1 on 6 matching bases. Between the trimmed V and J ends, which lost 5 bases and 8 bases, there was a span of 9 bases. Germline CDR1 and CDR2: MNHEY and SVGAGI. The CDR3 has 11 residues. CDR3 sequence reads: CASSNTGGYTF. As DNA, the CDR3 is TGTGCCAGCAGTAATACAGGGGGCTACACCTTC.

This chain's CDR3 is CATSIDSLSNQPQHF. The CDR3 DNA reads as TGTGCCACCAGCATAGACAGTCTTAGCAATCAGCCCCAGCATTTT. The chain links TRBV15 to TRBJ1-5, with TRBD1 as a possible D gene (5 bases). The V end lost 4 bases, the J end lost 0 bases, and 10 bases lay between the germline ends. This CDR3 is built from 15 residues. Germline CDR1 is LNHNV and CDR2 is YYDKDF (reference sequence).

This clonotype was observed a few times. The J gene is TRBJ2-1, the V gene TRBV4-1; the D gene is possibly TRBD2 (6 bases). Germline V CDR1 and CDR2: MGHRA, YSYEKL. This CDR3 has 15 amino acids. Trimming shortened V by 1 base and J by 2 bases, and 9 bases separated the two germline ends. Here the CDR3 reads CASSQVASAYNEQFF. The CDR3 nucleotides are TGCGCCAGCAGCCAAGTGGCTAGCGCCTACAATGAGCAGTTCTTC.

This rearrangement joins TRBV7-2 to TRBJ2-4, with 9 nucleotides matching TRBD2. CDR1 is SGHTA, CDR2 FQGNSA, per germline. Trimming removed 5 bases from V and 0 bases from J; junction bases left unmatched: 11. The CDR3 has 18 amino acids. The CDR3 DNA follows: TGTGCCAGCAGCCCGGACTTTGCGGGGGGGATAGCCAAAAACATTCAGTACTTC. As protein: CASSPDFAGGIAKNIQYF.

The chain employs TRBV7-9 and TRBJ1-2; the match to TRBD1 covers 7 bases. Germline values: CDR1 SEHNR, CDR2 FQNEAQ (reference sequence). J gave up 2 bases and V 5 bases, and 5 bases lay outside the gene matches. The length of the CDR3 is 14 residues. In nucleotides, the CDR3 is TGTGCCAGCAGCCACAGGGGCCCAAACTATGGCTACACCTTC. Translated, it gives CASSHRGPNYGYTF.

This clonotype was seen a few times. This chain uses TRBV20-1 with TRBJ2-1; TRBD1 or TRBD2 may be the D gene (6 bases each). The CDR3 has 12 amino acids. In germline, CDR1 is DFQATT, CDR2 SNEGSKA (reference sequence). V lost 5 bases to trimming and J lost 9 bases, with 14 bases between them. CDR3 in amino acids: CSAFPGAGEQFF. The CDR3 DNA follows: TGCAGTGCTTTTCCGGGGGCGGGTGAGCAGTTCTTC.

The chain joins TRBV10-3 to TRBJ2-6, with D possibly being TRBD2 (6 bases). V was trimmed by 2 bases and J by 0 bases, leaving 17 bases between them. This CDR3 is 19 amino acids long. Germline assignment: CDR1 ENHRY and CDR2 SYGVKD. This CDR3 reads CAISEPPIAVISGANVLTF. The CDR3 region has the DNA TGTGCCATCAGTGAGCCTCCGATAGCGGTAATCTCTGGGGCCAACGTCCTGACTTTC.

The chain carries TRBV24-1 and TRBJ2-2; 7 bases are a match to TRBD1. From germline, CDR1 is KGHDR and CDR2 SFDVKD. The CDR3 runs to 17 residues. Losses at the gene ends were 3 bases for V and 2 bases for J; bases not matched to a gene: 8. In DNA, the CDR3 is TGTGCCACCAGTGATAGGGGACAGTTTATCAACACCGGGGAGCTGTTTTTT. It specifies CATSDRGQFINTGELFF.